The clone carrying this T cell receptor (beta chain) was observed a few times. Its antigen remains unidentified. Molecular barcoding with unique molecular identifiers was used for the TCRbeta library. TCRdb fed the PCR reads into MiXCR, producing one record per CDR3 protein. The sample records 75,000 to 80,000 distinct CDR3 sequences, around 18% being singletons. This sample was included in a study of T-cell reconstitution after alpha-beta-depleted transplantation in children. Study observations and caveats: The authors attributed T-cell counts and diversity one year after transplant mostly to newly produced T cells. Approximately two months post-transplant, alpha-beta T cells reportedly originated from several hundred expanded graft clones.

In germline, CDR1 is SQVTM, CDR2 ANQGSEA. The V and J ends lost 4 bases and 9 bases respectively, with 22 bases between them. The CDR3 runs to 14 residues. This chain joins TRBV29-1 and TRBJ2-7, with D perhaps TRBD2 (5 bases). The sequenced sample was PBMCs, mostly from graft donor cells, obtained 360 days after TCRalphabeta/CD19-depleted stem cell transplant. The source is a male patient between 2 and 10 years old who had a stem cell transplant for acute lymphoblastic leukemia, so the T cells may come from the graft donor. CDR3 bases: TGCAGCGTTGCCAACTCCCCTTTCGTTGGAGGGCAGTACTTC. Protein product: CSVANSPFVGGQYF.